The 17 T cell receptor beta chains given below trace back to one sample, sequenced in a study of high-grade serous ovarian cancer treatment subgroups. Only in-frame clones appear in the TCRdb table, and some are missing; sequencing was by immunoSEQ multiplex PCR. The data show roughly 12,000 clones, with 80% to 85% seen just once and more than 6.5% held by the top ten. Tumor tissue was taken before any definitive surgery or chemotherapy was given. Material for sequencing was tumor tissue. These receptors originate from a human donor with high-grade serous ovarian cancer.

The V call is TRBV27, the J call TRBJ2-1; possible D gene TRBD2, 5 bases. The length of the CDR3 is 17 residues. Trimming took 1 base from V and 7 from J, leaving 20 bases between them. Per the germline V gene, CDR1 is MNHEY and CDR2 is SMNVEV (reference sequence). CDR3 coding DNA: TGTGCCAGCAGTTTATGGCCTCGGGGTTACGCCGGAAATGAGCAGTTCTTC. Amino acid sequence: CASSLWPRGYAGNEQFF.

The rearrangement links TRBV7-9 to TRBJ2-5, with D tentatively TRBD2 (6 bases). The V gene lost 4 bases and the J gene lost 5 bases, with 14 bases spanning the gap. This CDR3 region has 14 residues. Germline V gene data show CDR1 as SEHNR and CDR2 as FQNEAQ (reference sequence). CDR3 residues: CASSSTGVGETQYF. CDR3 DNA: TGTGCCAGCAGCTCTACGGGGGTCGGGGAGACCCAGTACTTC.

The genes are TRBV5-5 and TRBJ1-5; tentative D call: TRBD1 (6 bases). V was clipped by 4 bases and J by 1 base, with 15 bases between them. The germline V gene encodes CDR1 SGHKS and CDR2 YYEKEE (reference sequence). The CDR3 is 16 amino acids. As DNA, the CDR3 is TGTGCCAGCAGCGCTCGACAGGTTGGGAGCAATCAGCCCCAGCATTTT. This codes for CASSARQVGSNQPQHF.

V and J are TRBV11-2 and TRBJ2-7; 9 positions agree with TRBD1. The V segment lost 1 base and the J segment 3 bases; nucleotides outside the gene matches: 4. The length of the CDR3 is 15 residues. Germline V gives CDR1 SGHAT, CDR2 FQNNGV. The CDR3, as DNA: TGTGCCAGCAGCTTAGTCGGGACAGGGCTCTACGAGCAGTACTTC. As protein: CASSLVGTGLYEQYF. Supplemented by reference TRBV11-2 and TRBJ2-7, the full variable domain reads EAGVAQSPRYKIIEKRQSVAFWCNPISGHATLYWYQQILGQGPKLLIQFQNNGVVDDSQLPKDRFSAERLKGVDSTLKIQPAKLEDSAVYLCASSLVGTGLYEQYFGPGTRLTVT.

This rearrangement joins TRBV18 to TRBJ2-2; D call uncertain. The length of the CDR3 is 13 residues. V lost 3 bases and J 5 bases, leaving 7 bases between the germline ends. The germline V gene has CDR1 KGHSH and CDR2 LQKENI. The CDR3 loop reads CASSPDSTGELFF. The CDR3 DNA follows: TGTGCCAGCTCACCGGATTCGACCGGGGAGCTGTTTTTT.

This clone was recorded once. The chain joins TRBV11-2 to TRBJ2-4; D remains unclear. V was clipped by 2 bases and J by 5 bases, with 10 bases between them. Looked up from germline, CDR1 is SGHAT and CDR2 is FQNNGV. CDR3 length equals 14 residues. CDR3 protein: CASSLWSGQNIQYF. The CDR3 coding sequence is TGTGCCAGCAGCTTATGGTCCGGACAAAACATTCAGTACTTC.

The rearrangement uses TRBV14 and TRBJ1-4, with D unclear. There are 16 residues in the CDR3. V lost 4 bases and J 7 bases, leaving 19 bases between the germline ends. Germline CDR1 and CDR2: SGHDN and FVKESK. The CDR3 loop is CASSPSPYARSEKLFF. CDR3 in DNA: TGTGCCAGCAGCCCCTCCCCCTACGCAAGGAGTGAAAAACTGTTTTTT. Drawing the rest from reference TRBV14 and TRBJ1-4, the complete variable domain is EAGVTQFPSHSVIEKGQTVTLRCDPISGHDNLYWYRRVMGKEIKFLLHFVKESKQDESGMPNNRFLAERTGGTYSTLKVQPAELEDSGVYFCASSPSPYARSEKLFFGSGTQLSVL.

The gene calls are TRBV5-1 and TRBJ1-1; D might be TRBD1 (5 bases). CDR1 and CDR2 from the germline V gene are SGHRS and YFSETQ. V lost 4 bases and J lost 1, with 11 bases in between. CDR3 length: 14 amino acids. CDR3 DNA sequence: TGCGCCAGCAGCAGGGGTGAGAGGAACACTGAAGCTTTCTTT. It is translated as CASSRGERNTEAFF.

The V call is TRBV19, the J call TRBJ2-1; the match to TRBD2 covers 11 bases. Per germline, CDR1 LNHDA and CDR2 SQIVND (reference sequence). The junction had 10 bases not matched to a gene; V was cut back by 7 bases and J by 8 bases. The CDR3 has 15 residues. CDR3 sequence reads: CASTPGLADYYEQFF. The CDR3 nucleotides read TGTGCCAGTACCCCGGGACTAGCGGATTACTATGAGCAGTTCTTC.

The genes are TRBV5-5 and TRBJ2-1, with 12 bases matching TRBD2. Germline V CDR1 and CDR2: SGHKS, YYEKEE (reference sequence). The V segment lost 1 base and the J segment 7 bases; nucleotides outside the gene matches: 6. The CDR3 loop spans 16 amino acids. CDR3 loop: CASSLYLAGGLNEQFF. The CDR3 nucleotides are TGTGCCAGCAGCTTGTACCTAGCGGGAGGGTTGAATGAGCAGTTCTTC.

The chain links TRBV19 to TRBJ2-7; maybe TRBD2 (5 bases). The CDR3 length is 15 residues. The germline V and J ends were trimmed by 0 bases and 0 bases, with 9 bases remaining between them. Germline V lookup: CDR1 LNHDA, CDR2 SQIVND (reference sequence). In DNA, the CDR3 is TGTGCCAGTAGTATAGAAGGTGGGAGCTCCTACGAGCAGTACTTC. Residues: CASSIEGGSSYEQYF.

This chain uses TRBV6-5 with TRBJ2-7; weak D call: TRBD1 (6 bases). The germline V gene has CDR1 MNHEY and CDR2 SVGAGI. The CDR3 has 14 residues. Trimming took 2 bases from V and 5 from J, leaving 13 bases between them. Here the CDR3 DNA reads TGTGCCAGCAGTTACGGTTACAGGGCCCACGAGCAGTACTTC. This sequence encodes CASSYGYRAHEQYF.

The gene calls are TRBV10-3 and TRBJ2-1; 9 positions agree with TRBD2. The CDR3 extends over 16 amino acids. In germline, CDR1 is ENHRY, CDR2 SYGVKD. The J segment lost 7 bases and the V segment lost 0 bases, leaving 7 bases of the junction unmatched. CDR3 in amino acids: CAISESTLAGRNEQFF. The CDR3 DNA follows: TGTGCCATCAGTGAGTCGACGCTAGCGGGAAGGAATGAGCAGTTCTTC.

The V call is TRBV7-2, the J call TRBJ1-3; tentatively, D is TRBD1 (6 bases). Trimming removed 5 bases from V and 4 bases from J, with 18 bases in between. The germline V gene has CDR1 SGHTA and CDR2 FQGNSA. CDR3 size: 16 residues. CDR3 nucleotides: TGTGCCAGCAGCAGTTACAGGGATAGTGGGGGAAACACCATATATTTT. Translation gives CASSSYRDSGGNTIYF. Looking up the rest from reference TRBV7-2 and TRBJ1-3 gives the full variable domain: GAGVSQSPSNKVTEKGKDVELRCDPISGHTALYWYRQSLGQGLEFLIYFQGNSAPDKSGLPSDRFSAERTGGSVSTLTIQRTQQEDSAVYLCASSSYRDSGGNTIYFGEGSWLTVV.

This clone is categorized as medium-sized (0.01 to 0.1%). The rearrangement joins TRBV2 to TRBJ1-5; 8 bases fit TRBD1. CDR1 is SNHLY, CDR2 FYNNEI, per germline. Unmatched junction bases numbered 4, after V lost 4 bases and J lost 5 bases. The CDR3 runs 14 residues. In DNA form, the CDR3 reads TGTGCCAGCAGTGGTTGGACAGGGTATCAGCCCCAGCATTTT. It specifies CASSGWTGYQPQHF.

The chain recombines TRBV5-1 with TRBJ2-3; the D call may be TRBD1 or TRBD2 (5 bases each). CDR1 and CDR2 (germline): SGHRS, YFSETQ. The V end lost 5 bases, the J end lost 0 bases, and 13 bases lay between the germline ends. The CDR3 totals 15 residues. The CDR3 sequence: CASREWDRSTDTQYF. The CDR3 DNA is TGCGCCAGCAGAGAATGGGACCGGAGCACAGATACGCAGTATTTT.

In its sample, this clone was seen once. The chain recombines TRBV25-1 with TRBJ2-5; perhaps TRBD2 as D (5 bases). The germline gives CDR1 MGHDK, CDR2 SYGVNS. This CDR3 comprises 13 residues. V was cut by 3 bases and J by 5 bases, with 10 bases left in between. CDR3 protein: CASSEPSTETQYF. CDR3 coding DNA: TGTGCCAGCAGTGAGCCTAGCACCGAGACCCAGTACTTC. The full variable domain, in which reference TRBV25-1 and TRBJ2-5 provide the parts outside the CDR3, is EADIYQTPRYLVIGTGKKITLECSQTMGHDKMYWYQQDPGMELHLIHYSYGVNSTEKGDLSSESTVSRIRTEHFPLTLESARPSHTSQYLCASSEPSTETQYFGPGTRLLVL.